These 22 T cell receptor beta chains came from one sample sequenced in a study of blood T cell repertoires in COVID-19. Profiling relied on immunoSEQ multiplex PCR, and the TCRdb table lists in-frame clones only, not all of them. The sample records tens of thousands of clones, approximately 78% being singletons. Sequenced: peripheral blood. All receptors derive from a man between 60 and 75 years old with acute or convalescent COVID-19.

The gene calls are TRBV6-2 or TRBV6-3 and TRBJ2-7; D is perhaps TRBD2 (5 bases). This CDR3 is 11 amino acids long. Trimming removed 5 bases at V and 7 bases at J, with 9 bases between. CDR1 is MNHEY, CDR2 SVGEGT, per germline. The CDR3 bases are TGTGCCAGCAGTGATACGGGGGAGCAGTACTTC. Its protein is CASSDTGEQYF.

J is TRBJ2-1 and V is TRBV18; 8 bases match TRBD2. Per germline, CDR1 KGHSH and CDR2 LQKENI. The trim removed 0 bases at V and 7 bases at J, leaving 8 bases unmatched. This CDR3 comprises 16 residues. CDR3 loop: CASSPPGLGSVNEQFF. CDR3 sequence (DNA): TGTGCCAGCTCACCACCGGGACTAGGGTCTGTGAATGAGCAGTTCTTC. The complete variable domain, with remaining parts taken from reference TRBV18 and TRBJ2-1, reads NAGVMQNPRHLVRRRGQEARLRCSPMKGHSHVYWYRQLPEEGLKFMVYLQKENIIDESGMPKERFSAEFPKEGPSILRIQQVVRGDSAAYFCASSPPGLGSVNEQFFGPGTRLTVL.

This rearrangement joins TRBV6-6 to TRBJ2-1; D not resolved. CDR3 length equals 14 residues. V was pared by 7 bases and J by 0 bases, with 10 bases between. Germline values: CDR1 MNHNY, CDR2 SVGAGI (reference sequence). The CDR3 bases are TGTGCCAGCATTGGGCACCGCTCCTACAATGAGCAGTTCTTC. Its protein is CASIGHRSYNEQFF.

This clone is a singleton in its sample. The chain links TRBV5-1 to TRBJ2-2; no definite D call. The CDR3 spans 14 residues. Looked up from germline, CDR1 is SGHRS and CDR2 is YFSETQ. Trimming left V 0 bases short and J 0 bases short, with 3 bases between. CDR3 residues: CASSLDTNTGELFF. The CDR3 DNA sequence: TGCGCCAGCAGCTTGGACACGAACACCGGGGAGCTGTTTTTT.

The genes are TRBV19 and TRBJ2-7, with D possibly TRBD2 on 5 matching bases. The CDR3 length is 16 residues. Trimming shortened V by 1 base and J by 3 bases, and 16 bases separated the two germline ends. CDR1 and CDR2 from the germline V gene are LNHDA and SQIVND (reference sequence). The CDR3 sequence is CASSIGGSGSNYEQYF. CDR3 coding DNA: TGTGCCAGTAGTATAGGAGGGTCGGGGTCTAACTACGAGCAGTACTTC.

This chain connects TRBV18 to TRBJ1-4; D is ambiguous. V was cut by 6 bases and J by 6 bases, with 23 bases left in between. Germline values: CDR1 KGHSH, CDR2 LQKENI. This CDR3 spans 17 amino acids. The CDR3 protein is CASSPFEGKYRYEKLFF. The DNA for the CDR3 is TGTGCCAGCTCCCCCTTTGAGGGCAAGTACCGTTATGAAAAACTGTTTTTT.

In its sample, this clone was seen a few times. The chain has TRBV23-1 and TRBJ1-3, with 8 bases that match TRBD1. TRBV23-1 falls under the ORF class, with uncertain function. Trimming cost V 4 bases and J 3 bases; bases outside gene matches: 11. CDR3 length: 17 residues. This chain's CDR3 is CASSLYQGAEDGNTIYF. The DNA of the CDR3 is TGCGCCAGCAGTCTTTACCAGGGGGCAGAAGATGGAAACACCATATATTTT.

J is TRBJ2-3 and V is TRBV15; D might be TRBD1 (5 bases). Germline loops: CDR1 LNHNV, CDR2 YYDKDF (reference sequence). This CDR3 region has 15 residues. The ends were cut back, 3 bases at V and 4 bases at J, with 14 bases in the middle. The DNA for the CDR3 is TGTGCCACCAGCAGTTCAAGGGGCTGGCCAGATACGCAGTATTTT. It is translated as CATSSSRGWPDTQYF. Combining the CDR3 with reference TRBV15 and TRBJ2-3 gives the whole variable domain DAMVIQNPRYQVTQFGKPVTLSCSQTLNHNVMYWYQQKSSQAPKLLFHYYDKDFNNEADTPDNFQSRRPNTSFCFLDIRSPGLGDTAMYLCATSSSRGWPDTQYFGPGTRLTVL.

CDR3 region: CASSLNREKLFF. CDR3 nucleotides: TGTGCCAGCAGTCTCAACAGGGAAAAACTGTTTTTT. The genes are TRBV12-3 or TRBV12-4 and TRBJ1-4, with D maybe TRBD1 (5 bases). The CDR3 totals 12 residues. Trimming shortened V by 5 bases and J by 8 bases, and 9 bases separated the two germline ends.

Only one count was recorded for this clone. The chain is built from TRBV7-2 and TRBJ2-5, with a weak D call TRBD1 (6 bases). V was clipped by 1 base and J by 8 bases, with 11 bases between them. This CDR3 comprises 13 residues. Germline CDR1 reads SGHTA; CDR2 reads FQGNSA. CDR3: CASSLGQGRTQYF. The CDR3 bases are TGTGCCAGCAGCTTAGGGCAGGGGCGCACCCAGTACTTC.

This clone came up a few times. The chain has TRBV7-9 and TRBJ2-7; tentative D call: TRBD1 (5 bases). This CDR3 comprises 17 residues. The ends were cut back, 4 bases at V and 5 bases at J, with 24 bases in the middle. Germline V lookup: CDR1 SEHNR, CDR2 FQNEAQ (reference sequence). Here the CDR3 reads CASSYGHIQGYFDEQYF. CDR3 in DNA: TGTGCCAGCAGCTACGGGCATATTCAGGGATATTTTGACGAGCAGTACTTC.

This clone was counted a single time. This chain links TRBV5-1 with TRBJ2-1, with TRBD2 identical over 8 bases. The CDR3 extends over 13 amino acids. Trimming at V came to 4 bases and at J to 8 bases, leaving 5 bases not matched to a gene. Germline V gives CDR1 SGHRS, CDR2 YFSETQ. Here the CDR3 reads CASSPAGLDEQFF. In nucleotides, the CDR3 is TGCGCCAGCAGCCCGGCGGGACTAGATGAGCAGTTCTTC.

The chain links TRBV6-6 to TRBJ1-1; possibly TRBD1 for D (5 bases). The CDR3 consists of 13 residues. V lost 5 bases and J 2 bases, leaving 9 bases between the germline ends. Germline lookup yields CDR1 MNHNY and CDR2 SVGAGI (reference sequence). CDR3 nucleotide sequence: TGTGCCAGCAGTCTACAGGAAAACACTGAAGCTTTCTTT. The encoded protein is CASSLQENTEAFF.

The rearrangement uses TRBV9 and TRBJ2-3; D unresolved. CDR1 and CDR2 (germline): SGDLS, YYNGEE. Trimming cost V 4 bases and J 4 bases, with 19 bases left between them. CDR3 length: 16 residues. CDR3 in amino acids: CASSRGTAAFSDTQYF. The DNA for the CDR3 is TGTGCCAGCAGCCGAGGTACGGCCGCATTCTCAGATACGCAGTATTTT.

V usage is TRBV12-5 and J usage is TRBJ1-5; maybe TRBD1 (5 bases). This CDR3 is built from 14 residues. Germline V gives CDR1 LGHNT, CDR2 FRNRAP. Between the trimmed V and J ends, which lost 6 bases and 9 bases, there was a span of 18 bases. The DNA of the CDR3 is TGTGCTAGTGGCCCCGGGGGGAAGTATCTGCCCCAGCATTTT. Amino acid sequence: CASGPGGKYLPQHF. The whole variable domain, filled in from reference TRBV12-5 and TRBJ1-5, reads DARVTQTPRHKVTEMGQEVTMRCQPILGHNTVFWYRQTMMQGLELLAYFRNRAPLDDSGMPKDRFSAEMPDATLATLKIQPSEPRDSAVYFCASGPGGKYLPQHFGDGTRLSIL.

This clone occurred a few times. This rearrangement joins TRBV28 to TRBJ2-1; TRBD2 aligns across 10 bases. V dropped 7 bases and J dropped 4; count of bases not matched to a gene: 10. This CDR3 spans 16 amino acids. Germline V gene data show CDR1 as MDHEN and CDR2 as SYDVKM. As DNA, the CDR3 is TGTGCCAGCAATCAAGGAGGAGCGGGAGGGTACAATGAGCAGTTCTTC. This encodes CASNQGGAGGYNEQFF. The full variable domain, with the rest looked up from reference TRBV28 and TRBJ2-1, is DVKVTQSSRYLVKRTGEKVFLECVQDMDHENMFWYRQDPGLGLRLIYFSYDVKMKEKGDIPEGYSVSREKKERFSLILESASTNQTSMYLCASNQGGAGGYNEQFFGPGTRLTVL.

This chain connects TRBV3-1 (or the pseudogene TRBV3-2) to TRBJ1-1, with TRBD1 as a possible D gene (6 bases). Trimming pared 0 bases from V and 5 bases from J, leaving 7 bases between. This CDR3 spans 13 amino acids. Germline V gives CDR1 LGHDT, CDR2 YNNKEL (reference sequence). The CDR3 loop reads CASSQDRGTEAFF. In DNA, the CDR3 is TGTGCCAGCAGCCAAGATAGGGGGACTGAAGCTTTCTTT.

This chain links TRBV5-4 with TRBJ1-3; D uncertain. This CDR3 spans 16 amino acids. Trimming took 0 bases from V and 0 from J, leaving 10 bases between them. Germline V lookup: CDR1 SGHNT, CDR2 YYREEE (reference sequence). CDR3 coding DNA: TGTGCCAGCAGCTTGGGAGGATACGACTCTGGAAACACCATATATTTT. This translates into CASSLGGYDSGNTIYF.

The rearrangement joins TRBV10-3 to TRBJ1-6; D is ambiguous. The CDR3 has 15 residues. Per the germline V gene, CDR1 is ENHRY and CDR2 is SYGVKD. Trimming removed 0 bases from V and 13 bases from J, with 16 bases in between. CDR3 in DNA: TGTGCCATCAGTGAGTCGTACCCTGACGGGTCGCCCCTCCACTTT. Residues: CAISESYPDGSPLHF.

The chain employs TRBV13 and TRBJ2-6; perhaps TRBD2 as D (7 bases). This CDR3 is 18 amino acids long. Germline lookup yields CDR1 PRHDT and CDR2 FYEKMQ (reference sequence). The V and J ends lost 5 bases and 4 bases respectively, with 21 bases between them. The CDR3 loop reads CASSPAGGGGLGANVLTF. The CDR3 bases are TGTGCCAGCAGCCCGGCTGGGGGAGGGGGTTTAGGGGCCAACGTCCTGACTTTC.

The V gene is TRBV23-1, the J gene TRBJ1-4; 12 nucleotides agree with TRBD1. Being an ORF, TRBV23-1 has a function that is uncertain. V lost 3 bases, J lost 8 bases, and 19 bases stayed unmatched. CDR3 length: 20 residues. The CDR3 DNA reads as TGCGCCAGCAGTCACCCGAAGGTCGGGACAGGGGGCGCGGAAAGGGAAAAACTGTTTTTT. It encodes CASSHPKVGTGGAEREKLFF.

The chain joins TRBV5-1 to TRBJ2-7, with 9 bases matching TRBD1. The junction had 6 bases not matched to a gene; V was cut back by 3 bases and J by 5 bases. The germline V gene has CDR1 SGHRS and CDR2 YFSETQ. The CDR3 consists of 14 residues. The CDR3 reads CASSSGTGSNEQYF. The CDR3 nucleotides are TGCGCCAGCAGCTCCGGGACAGGGAGTAACGAGCAGTACTTC.